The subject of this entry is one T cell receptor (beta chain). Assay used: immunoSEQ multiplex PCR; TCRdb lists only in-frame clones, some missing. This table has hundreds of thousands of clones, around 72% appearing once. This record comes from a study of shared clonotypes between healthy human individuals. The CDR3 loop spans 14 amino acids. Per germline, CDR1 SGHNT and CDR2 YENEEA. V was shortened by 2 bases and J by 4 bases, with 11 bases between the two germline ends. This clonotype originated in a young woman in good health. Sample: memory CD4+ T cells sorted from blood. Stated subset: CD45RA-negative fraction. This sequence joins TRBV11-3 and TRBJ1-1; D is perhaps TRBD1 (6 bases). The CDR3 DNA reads TGTGCCAGCAGCTTAAATGGGGACACCACTGAAGCTTTCTTT. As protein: CASSLNGDTTEAFF.